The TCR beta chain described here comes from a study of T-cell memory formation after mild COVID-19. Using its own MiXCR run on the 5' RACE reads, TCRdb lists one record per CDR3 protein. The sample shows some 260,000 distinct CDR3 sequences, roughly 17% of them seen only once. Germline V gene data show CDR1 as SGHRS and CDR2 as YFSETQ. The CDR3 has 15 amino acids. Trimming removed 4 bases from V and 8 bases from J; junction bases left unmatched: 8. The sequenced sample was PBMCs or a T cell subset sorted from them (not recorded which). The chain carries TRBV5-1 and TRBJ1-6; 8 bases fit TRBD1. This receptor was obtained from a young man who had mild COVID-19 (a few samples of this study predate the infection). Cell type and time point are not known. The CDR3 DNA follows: TGCGCCAGCAGCACCTCGACAGGGGTGGATTCACCCCTCCACTTT. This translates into CASSTSTGVDSPLHF.